Sequencing of this T cell receptor (beta chain) was carried out in a study of OX40 agonist ivuxolimab in advanced cancers. Study findings and constraints: The 0.1-3.0 mg/kg partial responders had among the lowest clonal expansion. Some nonresponders likewise displayed low normalized T-cell clonal expansion.

Some clones are missing from TCRdb's copy, which holds only in-frame ones; the method was immunoSEQ multiplex PCR. The sample shows around 86,000 clones, approximately 89% of them seen only once. This clone was counted a few times. Its matching antigen is unknown. V lost 1 base to trimming and J lost 7 bases; unmatched junction nucleotides: 10. The germline gives CDR1 SGHVS, CDR2 FNYEAQ. The CDR3 runs 15 residues. This receptor was identified in an adult with an advanced solid tumor such as melanoma, head and neck, liver or kidney cancer. The chain is built from TRBV7-6 and TRBJ2-7, with 7 bases that match TRBD2. The material sequenced was CD4+ or CD8+ T cells sorted from blood, taken in a trial of the OX40 agonist ivuxolimab. The CDR3 coding sequence is TGTGCCAGCAGCTTAGGACTAGCTGGAACGGGAGAGCAGTACTTC. It specifies CASSLGLAGTGEQYF. The full variable domain, in which reference TRBV7-6 and TRBJ2-7 provide the parts outside the CDR3, is GAGVSQSPRYKVTKRGQDVALRCDPISGHVSLYWYRQALGQGPEFLTYFNYEAQQDKSGLPNDRFSAERPEGSISTLTIQRTEQRDSAMYRCASSLGLAGTGEQYFGPGTRLTVT.